The 14 T cell receptor beta chains listed next were all sequenced from one sample in a study of T cell repertoires in cytomegalovirus infection. These TCRs are of unknown antigen specificity. TCRdb itself ran the reads through MiXCR, one entry per CDR3 protein. The table records roughly 500,000 distinct CDR3 sequences, 30% to 35% of them present only once. Specimen: cultured PBMCs, collected from culture after CMV antigen stimulation. The source of these receptors is a human donor in good health (CMV status not recorded). Some clones in this sample may be carry-over from other donors' samples.

This rearrangement joins TRBV19 to TRBJ2-1, with TRBD1 as a possible D gene (5 bases). The CDR3 loop spans 13 amino acids. Germline CDR1 and CDR2: LNHDA and SQIVND (reference sequence). V lost 6 bases and J 8 bases, leaving 14 bases between the germline ends. The CDR3 spells CASRSQGTDEQFF. In DNA, the CDR3 is TGTGCCAGTAGGAGTCAGGGTACAGATGAGCAGTTCTTC.

As concerns this clonotype: A read error may produce the germline difference seen at one junction end. The genes are TRBV6-5 and TRBJ2-5; D possibly matches TRBD1 or TRBD2 (6 bases each). The V gene's germline CDR1 is MNHEY and CDR2 SVGAGI. The length of the CDR3 is 14 residues. CDR3 sequence reads: CASSLQGGQGTQYF. CDR3 nucleotides: TGTGCCAGCAGCCTACAAGGGGGGCAAGGGACCCAGTACTTC.

The rearrangement links TRBV28 to TRBJ2-2, with D possibly matching TRBD2 (6 bases). Trimming cost V 2 bases and J 2 bases, with 12 bases left between them. This CDR3 region has 16 residues. CDR1 is MDHEN and CDR2 is SYDVKM in the germline V gene. In DNA, the CDR3 is TGTGCCAGCAGTTTAGGGGGGAATTTAAACACCGGGGAGCTGTTTTTT. Translation gives CASSLGGNLNTGELFF.

The chain is built from TRBV20-1 and TRBJ2-3; 10 nucleotides line up with TRBD2. Germline lookup yields CDR1 DFQATT and CDR2 SNEGSKA (reference sequence). CDR3 length: 15 amino acids. Losses at the gene ends were 1 base for V and 7 bases for J; bases not matched to a gene: 8. DNA of the CDR3: TGCAGTGCTAGAGTTCCGGGAGCGGGAGGGCATACGCAGTATTTT. It translates to CSARVPGAGGHTQYF.

This sequence joins TRBV12-3 or TRBV12-4 and TRBJ1-4; D is perhaps TRBD1 (5 bases). CDR3 length equals 12 residues. V shed 3 bases and J shed 9 bases, with 8 bases lying between them. The CDR3 protein is CASSFMGQKLFF. In DNA, the CDR3 is TGTGCCAGCAGTTTTATGGGACAAAAACTGTTTTTT.

This rearrangement joins TRBV7-9 to TRBJ2-6; 9 nucleotides agree with TRBD1. The CDR3 length is 20 residues. CDR1 is SEHNR and CDR2 is FQNEAQ in the germline V gene (reference sequence). Trimming at V came to 1 base and at J to 0 bases, leaving 10 bases not matched to a gene. This CDR3 reads CASSLDPWDRDTSGANVLTF. The CDR3 nucleotides are TGTGCCAGCAGCTTAGACCCCTGGGACAGGGATACCTCTGGGGCCAACGTCCTGACTTTC.

The V call is TRBV5-1, the J call TRBJ1-4, with D perhaps matching TRBD1 (5 bases). V was pared by 4 bases and J by 5 bases, with 18 bases between. This CDR3 is 16 amino acids long. CDR1 is SGHRS and CDR2 is YFSETQ in the germline V gene. DNA for the CDR3: TGCGCCAGCAGCCCGCGTTTGGCGGGACCGAATGAAAAACTGTTTTTT. It specifies CASSPRLAGPNEKLFF. The full variable domain, rest sourced from reference TRBV5-1 and TRBJ1-4, is KAGVTQTPRYLIKTRGQQVTLSCSPISGHRSVSWYQQTPGQGLQFLFEYFSETQRNKGNFPGRFSGRQFSNSRSEMNVSTLELGDSALYLCASSPRLAGPNEKLFFGSGTQLSVL.

The gene calls are TRBV7-2 and TRBJ1-1, with a tentative D call TRBD1 (6 bases). The CDR3 consists of 15 residues. V dropped 5 bases and J dropped 1 base, with 14 bases sitting between them. CDR1 and CDR2 from the germline V gene are SGHTA and FQGNSA. The CDR3 sequence: CASSPLWGQNTEAFF. The CDR3 DNA follows: TGTGCCAGCAGCCCCCTCTGGGGGCAGAACACTGAAGCTTTCTTT.

Only a few counts were recorded for this clonotype. The V gene is TRBV6-8, the J gene TRBJ1-5, with TRBD1 identical over 10 bases. There are 16 residues in the CDR3. The J segment lost 4 bases and the V segment lost 8 bases, leaving 11 bases of the junction unmatched. Germline CDR1 reads MNHGY; CDR2 reads SAAAGT. In nucleotides, the CDR3 is TGTGCCAGCCGGGGACAGGGGCCACGAGGGAATCAGCCCCAGCATTTT. This codes for CASRGQGPRGNQPQHF.

This chain joins TRBV12-3 or TRBV12-4 and TRBJ2-7; perhaps TRBD2 as D (5 bases). Trimming pared 6 bases from V and 9 bases from J, leaving 18 bases between. The CDR3 spans 13 residues. CDR3 in DNA: TGTGCCAGCAGCCAGACACTAGAATCAGGGCAGTACGTC. Translated: CASSQTLESGQYV.

The rearrangement uses TRBV28 and TRBJ2-7; the D gene could be TRBD1 or TRBD2 (5 bases each). The ends were cut back, 0 bases at V and 0 bases at J, with 6 bases in the middle. The CDR3 length is 14 residues. Germline V CDR1 and CDR2: MDHEN, SYDVKM. The CDR3 coding sequence is TGTGCCAGCAGTTTATGGGGGACCTCCTACGAGCAGTACGTC. Protein product: CASSLWGTSYEQYV.

The V call is TRBV5-1, the J call TRBJ1-5; D not resolved. Germline V lookup: CDR1 SGHRS, CDR2 YFSETQ. V was clipped by 3 bases and J by 3 bases, with 16 bases between them. CDR3 length equals 16 residues. The CDR3 reads CASSSRRWRDNQPQHF. DNA for the CDR3: TGCGCCAGCAGCTCCCGGAGGTGGAGGGACAATCAGCCCCAGCATTTT. Full variable domain (outside the CDR3, taken from reference TRBV5-1 and TRBJ1-5): KAGVTQTPRYLIKTRGQQVTLSCSPISGHRSVSWYQQTPGQGLQFLFEYFSETQRNKGNFPGRFSGRQFSNSRSEMNVSTLELGDSALYLCASSSRRWRDNQPQHFGDGTRLSIL.

This clonotype has a handful of counts. The V call is TRBV10-3, the J call TRBJ2-1; 10 positions match TRBD2. The J segment lost 1 base and the V segment lost 3 bases, leaving 3 bases of the junction unmatched. Germline V CDR1 and CDR2: ENHRY, SYGVKD. The CDR3 extends over 16 amino acids. Here the CDR3 DNA reads TGTGCCATCAGTGACAGCGGGAGGGCTTCCTACAATGAGCAGTTCTTC. As protein: CAISDSGRASYNEQFF.

The chain recombines TRBV28 with TRBJ1-3; D is unclear. V lost 8 bases and J lost 0, with 8 bases in between. Germline lookup yields CDR1 MDHEN and CDR2 SYDVKM. This CDR3 comprises 13 residues. The CDR3 is CASVTDSGNTIYF. In DNA, the CDR3 is TGTGCCAGCGTTACAGACTCTGGAAACACCATATATTTT.